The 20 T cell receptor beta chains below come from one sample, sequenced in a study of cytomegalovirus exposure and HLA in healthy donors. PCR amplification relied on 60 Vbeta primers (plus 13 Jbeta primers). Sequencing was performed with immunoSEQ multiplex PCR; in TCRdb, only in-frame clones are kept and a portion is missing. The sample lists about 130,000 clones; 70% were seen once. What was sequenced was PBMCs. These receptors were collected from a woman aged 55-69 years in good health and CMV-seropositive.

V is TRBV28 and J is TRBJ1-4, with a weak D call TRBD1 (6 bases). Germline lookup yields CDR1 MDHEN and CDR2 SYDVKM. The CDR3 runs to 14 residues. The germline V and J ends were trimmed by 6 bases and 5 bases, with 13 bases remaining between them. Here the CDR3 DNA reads TGTGCCAGCAGAGGAGGGGGAGGGAATGAAAAACTGTTTTTT. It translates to CASRGGGGNEKLFF.

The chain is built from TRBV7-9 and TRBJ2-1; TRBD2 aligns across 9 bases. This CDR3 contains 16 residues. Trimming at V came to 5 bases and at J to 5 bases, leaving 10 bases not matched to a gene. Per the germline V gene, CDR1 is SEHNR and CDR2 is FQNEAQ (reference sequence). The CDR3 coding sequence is TGTGCCAGCAGCCATCACCTAGCGGGGCTAGACAATGAGCAGTTCTTC. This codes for CASSHHLAGLDNEQFF.

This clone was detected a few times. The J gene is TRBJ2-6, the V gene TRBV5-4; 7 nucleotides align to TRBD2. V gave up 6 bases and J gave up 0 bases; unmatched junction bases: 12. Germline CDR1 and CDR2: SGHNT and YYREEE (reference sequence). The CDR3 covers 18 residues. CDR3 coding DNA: TGTGCCAGCACCCTGGGGGTGGGGAGGGCCTCTGGGGCCAACGTCCTGACTTTC. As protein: CASTLGVGRASGANVLTF.

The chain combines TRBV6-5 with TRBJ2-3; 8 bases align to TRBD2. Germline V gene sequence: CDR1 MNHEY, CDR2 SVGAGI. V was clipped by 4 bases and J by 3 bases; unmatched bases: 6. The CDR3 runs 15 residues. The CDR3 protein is CASSSPGTSTDTQYF. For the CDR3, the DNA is TGTGCCAGCAGTTCCCCCGGGACTAGTACAGATACGCAGTATTTT.

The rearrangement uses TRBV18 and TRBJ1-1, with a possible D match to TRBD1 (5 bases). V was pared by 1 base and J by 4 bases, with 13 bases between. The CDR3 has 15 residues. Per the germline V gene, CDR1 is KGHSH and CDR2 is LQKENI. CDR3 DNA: TGTGCCAGCTCACCACTGAATCAGGGAGGCACTGAAGCTTTCTTT. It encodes CASSPLNQGGTEAFF.

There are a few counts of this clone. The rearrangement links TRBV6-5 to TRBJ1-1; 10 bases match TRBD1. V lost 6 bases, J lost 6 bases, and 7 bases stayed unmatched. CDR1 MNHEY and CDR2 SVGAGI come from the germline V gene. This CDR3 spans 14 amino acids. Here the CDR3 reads CASRHRDRGAEAFF. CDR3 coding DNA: TGTGCCAGCAGACACCGGGACAGGGGCGCTGAAGCTTTCTTT.

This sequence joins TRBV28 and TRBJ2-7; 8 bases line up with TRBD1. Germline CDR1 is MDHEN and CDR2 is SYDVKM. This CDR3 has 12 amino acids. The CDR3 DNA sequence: TGTGGGACAGGGCCGGGCTCCTACGAGCAGTACTTC. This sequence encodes CGTGPGSYEQYF. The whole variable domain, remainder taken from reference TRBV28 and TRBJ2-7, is DVKVTQSSRYLVKRTGEKVFLECVQDMDHENMFWYRQDPGLGLRLIYFSYDVKMKEKGDIPEGYSVSREKKERFSLILESASTNQTSMYLCGTGPGSYEQYFGPGTRLTVT.

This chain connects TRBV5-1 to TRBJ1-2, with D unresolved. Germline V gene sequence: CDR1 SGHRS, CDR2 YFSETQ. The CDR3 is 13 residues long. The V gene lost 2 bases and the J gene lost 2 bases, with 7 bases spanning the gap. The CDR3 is CASSFSRNYGYTF. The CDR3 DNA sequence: TGCGCCAGCAGCTTTTCACGGAACTATGGCTACACCTTC.

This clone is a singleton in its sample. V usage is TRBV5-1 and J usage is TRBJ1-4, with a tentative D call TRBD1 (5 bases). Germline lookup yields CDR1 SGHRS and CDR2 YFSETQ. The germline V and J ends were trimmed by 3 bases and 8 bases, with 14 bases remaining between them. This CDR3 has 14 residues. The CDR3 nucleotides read TGCGCCAGCAGCTACGTGGCGCAGGGAGAAAAACTGTTTTTT. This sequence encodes CASSYVAQGEKLFF.

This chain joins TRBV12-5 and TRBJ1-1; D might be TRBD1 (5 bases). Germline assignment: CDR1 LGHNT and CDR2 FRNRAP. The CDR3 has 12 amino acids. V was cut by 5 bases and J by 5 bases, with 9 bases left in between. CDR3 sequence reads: CASGPRGTEAFF. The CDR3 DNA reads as TGTGCTAGTGGTCCAAGGGGAACTGAAGCTTTCTTT.

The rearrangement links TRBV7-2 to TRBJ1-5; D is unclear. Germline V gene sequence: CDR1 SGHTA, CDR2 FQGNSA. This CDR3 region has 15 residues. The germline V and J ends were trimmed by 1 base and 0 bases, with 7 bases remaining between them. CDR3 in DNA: TGTGCCAGCAGCTTAGAGACAAATAGCAATCAGCCCCAGCATTTT. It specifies CASSLETNSNQPQHF.

CDR3: CATSRDPVPDTQYF. The CDR3 region has the DNA TGTGCCACCAGCAGAGATCCAGTCCCAGATACGCAGTATTTT. This chain uses TRBV15 with TRBJ2-3, with D hard to call. The V gene's germline CDR1 is LNHNV and CDR2 YYDKDF (reference sequence). The germline V and J ends were trimmed by 0 bases and 4 bases, with 8 bases remaining between them. The CDR3 is 14 residues long.

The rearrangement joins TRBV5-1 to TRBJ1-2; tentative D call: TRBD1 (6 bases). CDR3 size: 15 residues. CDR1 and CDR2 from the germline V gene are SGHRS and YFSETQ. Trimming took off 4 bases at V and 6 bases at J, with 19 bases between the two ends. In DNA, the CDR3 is TGCGCCAGCAGCCCGACGGGGGGGCGATCAAATGGCTACACCTTC. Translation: CASSPTGGRSNGYTF.

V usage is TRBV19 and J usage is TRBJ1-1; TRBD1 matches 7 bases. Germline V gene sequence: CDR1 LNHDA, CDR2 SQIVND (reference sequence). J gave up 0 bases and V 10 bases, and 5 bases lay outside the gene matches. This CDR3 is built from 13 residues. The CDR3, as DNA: TGTGCCATCAGGACAGGCATGAACACTGAAGCTTTCTTT. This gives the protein CAIRTGMNTEAFF.

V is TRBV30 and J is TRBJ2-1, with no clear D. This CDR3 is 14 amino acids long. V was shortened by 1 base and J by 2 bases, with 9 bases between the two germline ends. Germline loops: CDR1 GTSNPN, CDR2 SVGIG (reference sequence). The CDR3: CAWSGSTPYNEQFF. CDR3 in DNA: TGTGCCTGGAGTGGGAGCACACCCTACAATGAGCAGTTCTTC.

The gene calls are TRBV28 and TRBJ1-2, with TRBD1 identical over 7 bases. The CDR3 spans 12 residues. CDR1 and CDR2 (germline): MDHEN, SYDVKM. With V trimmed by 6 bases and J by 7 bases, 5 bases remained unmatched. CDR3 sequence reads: CASSSTGTGYTF. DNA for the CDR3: TGTGCCAGCAGCTCGACAGGGACTGGCTACACCTTC.

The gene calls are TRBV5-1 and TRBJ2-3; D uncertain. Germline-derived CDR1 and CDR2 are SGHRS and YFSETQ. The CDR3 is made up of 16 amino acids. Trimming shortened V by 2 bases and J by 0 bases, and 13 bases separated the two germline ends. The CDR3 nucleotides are TGCGCCAGCAGCTTCCCCGCGGAGATTAGCACAGATACGCAGTATTTT. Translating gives CASSFPAEISTDTQYF. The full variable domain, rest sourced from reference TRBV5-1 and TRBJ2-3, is KAGVTQTPRYLIKTRGQQVTLSCSPISGHRSVSWYQQTPGQGLQFLFEYFSETQRNKGNFPGRFSGRQFSNSRSEMNVSTLELGDSALYLCASSFPAEISTDTQYFGPGTRLTVL.

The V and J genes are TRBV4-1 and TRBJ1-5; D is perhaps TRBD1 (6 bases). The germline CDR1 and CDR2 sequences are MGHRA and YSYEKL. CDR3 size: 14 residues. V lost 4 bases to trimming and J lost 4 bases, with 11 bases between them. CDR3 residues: CASSLHTGNQPQHF. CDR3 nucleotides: TGCGCCAGCAGCCTACACACAGGGAATCAGCCCCAGCATTTT.

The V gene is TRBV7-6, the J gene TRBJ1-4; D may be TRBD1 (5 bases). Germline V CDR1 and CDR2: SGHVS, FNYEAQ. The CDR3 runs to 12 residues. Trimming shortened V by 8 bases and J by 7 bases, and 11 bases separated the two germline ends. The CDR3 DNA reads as TGTGCCAGCGGGGGGGGAATTGAAAAACTGTTTTTT. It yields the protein CASGGGIEKLFF. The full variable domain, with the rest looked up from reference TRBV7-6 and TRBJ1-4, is GAGVSQSPRYKVTKRGQDVALRCDPISGHVSLYWYRQALGQGPEFLTYFNYEAQQDKSGLPNDRFSAERPEGSISTLTIQRTEQRDSAMYRCASGGGIEKLFFGSGTQLSVL.

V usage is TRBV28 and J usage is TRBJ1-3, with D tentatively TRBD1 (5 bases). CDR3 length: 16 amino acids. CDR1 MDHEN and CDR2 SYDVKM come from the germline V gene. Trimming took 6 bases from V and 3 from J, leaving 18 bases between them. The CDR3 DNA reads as TGTGCCAGCAGAGACTTCCAGGGCTCTGGTGGAAACACCATATATTTT. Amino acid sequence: CASRDFQGSGGNTIYF.